The 27 T cell receptor beta chains presented below share a single source sample, sequenced in a study of T-cell memory formation after mild COVID-19. From the 5' RACE reads, TCRdb called clonotypes with MiXCR, one entry per CDR3 protein. The sample has more than 300,000 distinct CDR3 sequences; around 15% are singletons. The specimen sequenced was PBMCs or a T cell subset sorted from them (not recorded which). The source is a man aged 18 to 29 who had mild COVID-19 (a few samples of this study predate the infection). Cell type and time point are not known.

The V call is TRBV7-2, the J call TRBJ1-2; unclear D gene. In germline, CDR1 is SGHTA, CDR2 FQGNSA. Deletions cut 1 base from V and 1 base from J, with 7 bases between. The CDR3 is made up of 14 amino acids. CDR3 region: CASSLERLNYGYTF. Written as DNA, the CDR3 is TGTGCCAGCAGCTTAGAAAGGCTTAACTATGGCTACACCTTC.

This clonotype was recorded a few times. The chain is built from TRBV4-3 and TRBJ1-2; 7 nucleotides line up with TRBD1. Germline trimming cut 1 base from V and 0 bases from J; bases unmatched to any gene: 2. Germline CDR1 LGHNA, CDR2 YSLEER. The CDR3 sequence is 15 residues long. CDR3 residues: CASSQGTGANYGYTF. The CDR3 bases are TGCGCCAGCAGCCAAGGGACAGGAGCTAACTATGGCTACACCTTC.

V is TRBV7-3 and J is TRBJ2-1; 8 bases map to TRBD1. Looked up from germline, CDR1 is SGHTA and CDR2 is FQGTGA. This CDR3 is 16 amino acids long. J gave up 2 bases and V 1 base, and 4 bases lay outside the gene matches. The chain's CDR3 is CASSLRGTGTYNEQFF. The CDR3, as DNA: TGTGCCAGCAGCTTAAGAGGGACAGGTACCTACAATGAGCAGTTCTTC.

The chain recombines TRBV5-1 with TRBJ1-4; maybe TRBD1 (5 bases). Germline V lookup: CDR1 SGHRS, CDR2 YFSETQ. The V gene lost 3 bases and the J gene lost 7 bases, with 19 bases spanning the gap. There are 16 residues in the CDR3. The CDR3 DNA is TGCGCCAGCAGCTACCTCGCGGACACTAGTGGTGAAAAACTGTTTTTT. This gives the protein CASSYLADTSGEKLFF.

This clonotype was detected ten times or more. The chain employs TRBV5-1 and TRBJ2-7; D call uncertain. This CDR3 has 12 amino acids. Trimming shortened V by 4 bases and J by 6 bases, and 11 bases separated the two germline ends. In germline, CDR1 is SGHRS, CDR2 YFSETQ. CDR3 bases: TGCGCCAGCAGCCTGACTCCTTTCGAGCAGTACTTC. Residues: CASSLTPFEQYF.

This chain uses TRBV19 with TRBJ2-7, with unresolved D. Germline V gives CDR1 LNHDA, CDR2 SQIVND (reference sequence). The CDR3 is made up of 15 amino acids. V lost 0 bases to trimming and J lost 2 bases, with 11 bases between them. CDR3 nucleotide sequence: TGTGCCAGTAGTATAGACCCCGGCCGTACCTACGAGCAGTACTTC. Translated: CASSIDPGRTYEQYF.

This clonotype has more than one count but fewer than ten. CDR3 residues: CAISVSGTSGTGELFF. CDR3 nucleotide sequence: TGTGCCATCAGTGTAAGCGGGACCTCGGGCACCGGGGAGCTGTTTTTT. The J gene is TRBJ2-2, the V gene TRBV10-3; 7 nucleotides line up with TRBD2. This CDR3 is 16 amino acids long. From germline, CDR1 is ENHRY and CDR2 SYGVKD. V lost 4 bases, J lost 4 bases, and 9 bases stayed unmatched.

This chain uses TRBV4-1 with TRBJ2-7; D assignment may be TRBD1 or TRBD2 (5 bases each). There are 15 residues in the CDR3. Trimming shortened V by 2 bases and J by 7 bases, and 18 bases separated the two germline ends. From germline, CDR1 is MGHRA and CDR2 YSYEKL. For the CDR3, the DNA is TGCGCCAGCAGCCAACGGGACGACCGGGCATTGGAGCAGTACTTC. Amino acids: CASSQRDDRALEQYF.

This clonotype was seen many times. This rearrangement joins TRBV6-2 or TRBV6-3 to TRBJ2-5; maybe TRBD1 (6 bases). This CDR3 is built from 16 residues. Germline values: CDR1 MNHEY, CDR2 SVGEGT. V lost 4 bases and J 2 bases, leaving 17 bases between the germline ends. CDR3 loop: CASSSPDRSPQETQYF. CDR3 coding DNA: TGTGCCAGCAGTTCCCCGGACAGATCTCCGCAAGAGACCCAGTACTTC.

The chain uses TRBV3-1 and TRBJ2-5; weak D call: TRBD2 (6 bases). Germline loops: CDR1 LGHDT, CDR2 YNNKEL (reference sequence). V was cut by 2 bases and J by 2 bases, with 12 bases left in between. The CDR3 spans 15 residues. The CDR3 DNA reads TGTGCCAGCAGCCAACAAGCGGCGGGGCAAGAGACCCAGTACTTC. This translates into CASSQQAAGQETQYF.

This clonotype was picked up a small number of times. CDR3 nucleotides: TGTGCCAGCAGCCGGGGGACCCAAGAGACCCAGTACTTC. Translation gives CASSRGTQETQYF. The chain carries TRBV12-3 or TRBV12-4 and TRBJ2-5, with D tentatively TRBD2 (6 bases). This CDR3 spans 13 amino acids. With 6 bases removed from V and 1 base from J, the gap between germline ends came to 9 bases.

The chain couples TRBV7-2 to TRBJ1-2, with 8 bases identical to TRBD1. The CDR3 spans 16 residues. The germline V gene encodes CDR1 SGHTA and CDR2 FQGNSA. Trimming removed 2 bases from V and 0 bases from J; junction bases left unmatched: 5. CDR3 residues: CASSLQGQDPNYGYTF. The CDR3 DNA reads as TGTGCCAGCAGCTTACAGGGACAGGACCCTAACTATGGCTACACCTTC.

This rearrangement joins TRBV12-3 or TRBV12-4 to TRBJ1-5; possibly TRBD1 for D (6 bases). Deletions cut 6 bases from V and 4 bases from J, with 13 bases between. The CDR3 is made up of 14 amino acids. The CDR3 region is CASRMSGVNQPQHF. DNA of the CDR3: TGTGCCAGCAGGATGTCAGGGGTGAATCAGCCCCAGCATTTT.

There are many counts of this clonotype. The V and J genes are TRBV5-1 and TRBJ2-5; 7 nucleotides align to TRBD2. V was clipped by 5 bases and J by 0 bases; unmatched bases: 13. CDR3 length equals 17 residues. The germline V gene encodes CDR1 SGHRS and CDR2 YFSETQ. The chain's CDR3 is CASRALSSGGYQETQYF. The CDR3 DNA follows: TGCGCCAGCAGGGCGCTTTCTAGCGGAGGATACCAAGAGACCCAGTACTTC. The full variable domain, in which reference TRBV5-1 and TRBJ2-5 provide the parts outside the CDR3, is KAGVTQTPRYLIKTRGQQVTLSCSPISGHRSVSWYQQTPGQGLQFLFEYFSETQRNKGNFPGRFSGRQFSNSRSEMNVSTLELGDSALYLCASRALSSGGYQETQYFGPGTRLLVL.

This clonotype was seen more than once but under ten times. CDR3 sequence: CASSDQGGLQETQYF. CDR3 nucleotides: TGTGCCAGCAGCGACCAGGGCGGGTTACAAGAGACCCAGTACTTC. The chain carries TRBV7-2 and TRBJ2-5; either TRBD1 or TRBD2 may supply D (5 bases each). The CDR3 contains 15 residues. Germline lookup yields CDR1 SGHTA and CDR2 FQGNSA. Trimming removed 5 bases from V and 2 bases from J, with 15 bases in between. Variable domain in full (rest from reference TRBV7-2 and TRBJ2-5): GAGVSQSPSNKVTEKGKDVELRCDPISGHTALYWYRQSLGQGLEFLIYFQGNSAPDKSGLPSDRFSAERTGGSVSTLTIQRTQQEDSAVYLCASSDQGGLQETQYFGPGTRLLVL.

This clonotype has at least ten counts. The V gene is TRBV20-1, the J gene TRBJ2-3; 8 bases are shared with TRBD2. This CDR3 is built from 14 residues. Germline values: CDR1 DFQATT, CDR2 SNEGSKA (reference sequence). V was clipped by 7 bases and J by 3 bases; unmatched bases: 9. The CDR3 DNA is TGCAGTGTCGCACGGGGGGGTTGGACAGATACGCAGTATTTT. Translating gives CSVARGGWTDTQYF.

The chain has TRBV12-3 or TRBV12-4 and TRBJ2-2; 10 bases agree with TRBD1. The V gene end was trimmed by 4 bases and the J gene end by 8 bases; junction bases not matched to a gene: 7. CDR3 length: 15 residues. CDR3 DNA: TGTGCCAGCAGTTCCGGGACAGGGGTATTTGGGGAGCTGTTTTTT. Translated, it gives CASSSGTGVFGELFF.

The chain links TRBV7-9 to TRBJ1-4; 12 positions match TRBD1. V was clipped by 5 bases and J by 3 bases; unmatched bases: 7. The CDR3 sequence is 17 residues long. The germline gives CDR1 SEHNR, CDR2 FQNEAQ (reference sequence). The CDR3 DNA sequence: TGTGCCAGCAGCCCCGGGACAGGGGGCTTCGCTAATGAAAAACTGTTTTTT. Protein sequence: CASSPGTGGFANEKLFF.

This clonotype has more than one count but fewer than ten. The chain's CDR3 is CASSQGPPDTQYF. The CDR3 nucleotides read TGTGCCAGCAGCCAAGGTCCTCCAGATACGCAGTATTTT. The genes are TRBV4-2 and TRBJ2-3; D unresolved. The CDR3 runs 13 residues. Deletions cut 1 base from V and 4 bases from J, with 6 bases between. The germline gives CDR1 LGHNA, CDR2 YNFKEQ.

This clonotype came up a few times. The chain combines TRBV7-3 with TRBJ1-3; D perhaps matches TRBD1 (6 bases). Germline values: CDR1 SGHTA, CDR2 FQGTGA. This CDR3 region has 13 residues. Trimming left V 5 bases short and J 4 bases short, with 9 bases between. CDR3 nucleotides: TGTGCCAGCAGCGTGGGGGCAGGAAACACCATATATTTT. Protein sequence: CASSVGAGNTIYF. The full variable domain, its missing parts supplied by reference TRBV7-3 and TRBJ1-3, is GAGVSQTPSNKVTEKGKYVELRCDPISGHTALYWYRQSLGQGPEFLIYFQGTGAADDSGLPNDRFFAVRPEGSVSTLKIQRTERGDSAVYLCASSVGAGNTIYFGEGSWLTVV.

The chain has TRBV3-1 and TRBJ2-2; D remains ambiguous. Deletions cut 1 base from V and 8 bases from J, with 8 bases between. The CDR3 spans 13 residues. Germline V lookup: CDR1 LGHDT, CDR2 YNNKEL (reference sequence). This chain's CDR3 is CASSQGGEGELFF. Here the CDR3 DNA reads TGTGCCAGCAGCCAAGGCGGTGAGGGGGAGCTGTTTTTT.

This clonotype was seen more than once but under ten times. The chain couples TRBV7-9 to TRBJ2-2; TRBD1 matches 8 bases. This CDR3 comprises 16 residues. In germline, CDR1 is SEHNR, CDR2 FQNEAQ (reference sequence). Trimming took 5 bases from V and 3 from J; bases not matched to a gene: 8. The chain's CDR3 is CASSARQGKYTGELFF. For the CDR3, the DNA is TGTGCCAGCAGCGCCAGACAGGGGAAATACACCGGGGAGCTGTTTTTT. The full variable domain, its missing parts supplied by reference TRBV7-9 and TRBJ2-2, is DTGVSQNPRHKITKRGQNVTFRCDPISEHNRLYWYRQTLGQGPEFLTYFQNEAQLEKSRLLSDRFSAERPKGSFSTLEIQRTEQGDSAMYLCASSARQGKYTGELFFGEGSRLTVL.

The chain recombines TRBV6-5 with TRBJ2-4, with a weak D call TRBD1 (6 bases). Germline V gene data show CDR1 as MNHEY and CDR2 as SVGAGI. The V end lost 8 bases, the J end lost 2 bases, and 10 bases lay between the germline ends. This CDR3 comprises 13 residues. CDR3 residues: CASSGQSKNIQYF. For the CDR3, the DNA is TGTGCCAGCTCAGGACAGTCCAAAAACATTCAGTACTTC.

This clonotype has ten or more counts. V usage is TRBV7-6 and J usage is TRBJ2-2; 8 bases line up with TRBD2. The V segment lost 7 bases and the J segment 6 bases; nucleotides outside the gene matches: 10. Germline loops: CDR1 SGHVS, CDR2 FNYEAQ. This CDR3 has 15 residues. The DNA of the CDR3 is TGTGCCAGCACAGCGGCGGGGGGTTACGCCGGGGAGCTGTTTTTT. This sequence encodes CASTAAGGYAGELFF.

This clonotype turned up a few times. CDR3 region: CASRDLAGAYNEQFF. DNA for the CDR3: TGTGCCAGCAGGGACCTAGCGGGGGCCTACAATGAGCAGTTCTTC. The rearrangement links TRBV2 to TRBJ2-1, with 10 bases fitting TRBD2. Trimming cost V 6 bases and J 2 bases; bases outside gene matches: 4. In germline, CDR1 is SNHLY, CDR2 FYNNEI. The CDR3 is made up of 15 amino acids. Full variable domain (remainder filled in from reference TRBV2 and TRBJ2-1): EPEVTQTPSHQVTQMGQEVILRCVPISNHLYFYWYRQILGQKVEFLVSFYNNEISEKSEIFDDQFSVERPDGSNFTLKIRSTKLEDSAMYFCASRDLAGAYNEQFFGPGTRLTVL.

The V gene is TRBV6-5, the J gene TRBJ2-5; 7 nucleotides match TRBD1. V dropped 9 bases and J dropped 3; count of bases not matched to a gene: 13. The CDR3 has 15 amino acids. Germline V gene data show CDR1 as MNHEY and CDR2 as SVGAGI. CDR3 loop: CARPTDREHEETQYF. Here the CDR3 DNA reads TGTGCCAGACCGACAGACAGGGAGCATGAAGAGACCCAGTACTTC.

The chain combines TRBV5-6 with TRBJ1-2; D perhaps matches TRBD1 (6 bases). V gave up 4 bases and J gave up 3 bases, with 16 bases separating them. The germline gives CDR1 SGHDT, CDR2 YYEEEE. CDR3 length: 15 amino acids. This CDR3 is CASSPGLEGDYGYTF. CDR3 coding DNA: TGTGCCAGCAGCCCGGGTCTCGAGGGGGACTATGGCTACACCTTC.